This TCR beta chain was found in a study of T-cell memory formation after mild COVID-19. Study-wide context: Largely, the TCR clusters proved donor specific.

The J segment lost 7 bases and the V segment lost 4 bases, leaving 9 bases of the junction unmatched. Germline assignment: CDR1 SGHTA and CDR2 FQGTGA. The CDR3 sequence is 15 residues long. The authors produced TCR alpha and TCR beta cDNA libraries with sample barcodes and UMIs by 5'RACE using constant-segment primers. TCRdb redid the calling of the 5' RACE reads with MiXCR, one entry per CDR3 protein. The sample has about 110,000 distinct CDR3 sequences, approximately 15% seen once. This clonotype was found many times. Its target is unknown. Whole-study findings and limits: For contracting clones, CD4+ ones sat mainly in CM and EM, CD8+ in EMRA. Later expanders leaned toward CD4+, whereas clones contracting from day 15 to 85 were balanced CD4/CD8.

The clonotype originates from a man aged 18-30 years who had mild COVID-19 (a few samples of this study predate the infection). Cell type and time point are not known. The chain uses TRBV7-3 and TRBJ2-1, with 8 bases fitting TRBD1. The sample taken for sequencing was PBMCs or a T cell subset sorted from them (not recorded which). The CDR3, as DNA: TGTGCCAGCAGCTACGCAGGGGGCACGGGGAATGAGCAGTTCTTC. Amino acid sequence: CASSYAGGTGNEQFF.